This T cell receptor (beta chain) was obtained from a study of shared clonotypes between healthy human individuals. Study results and caveats: The represented genetic and exposure-history diversity was limited by the small number of donors.

V lost 2 bases to trimming and J lost 0 bases, with 11 bases between them. The CDR3 covers 16 residues. Germline-derived CDR1 and CDR2 are SGHAT and FQNNGV. Terminally differentiated effector memory CD45RA+ cells were excluded by CCR7 positive selection of CD45RO-negative cells. Details on this clone: As yet, its antigen is unknown.

Clones were sequenced by immunoSEQ multiplex PCR, and TCRdb holds only the in-frame ones, with some missing. The sample shows around 2,000,000 clones, approximately 95% of them seen only once. V usage is TRBV11-2 and J usage is TRBJ1-5; D gene uncertain. The source of this sequence is a man aged 18 to 35 in good health. The sequenced sample was naive CD8+ T cells sorted from blood. The CDR3 spells CASSLSPVYSNQPQHF. Here the CDR3 DNA reads TGTGCCAGCAGCTTATCTCCAGTTTATAGCAATCAGCCCCAGCATTTT.